The clone carrying this T cell receptor beta chain was seen a handful of times. At one of its ends the junction is not consistent with the germline gene, which may arise from a read error. The sample comes from a study of T cells of healthy individuals. The germline gives CDR1 MDHEN, CDR2 SYDVKM. The CDR3 has 11 amino acids. TCRdb processed the 5' RACE reads anew with MiXCR; each CDR3 protein has one entry. The sample holds about 100,000 distinct CDR3 sequences; 15% to 20% are singletons and the top ten take about 6.2%. This TCR was recovered from a human donor in good health. The rearrangement links TRBV28 to TRBJ1-2, with 8 positions matching TRBD1. CDR3 nucleotide sequence: TGTGCCAGCAGTCGCCGGGACAGGCCTTATTTC. This gives the protein CASSRRDRPYF.